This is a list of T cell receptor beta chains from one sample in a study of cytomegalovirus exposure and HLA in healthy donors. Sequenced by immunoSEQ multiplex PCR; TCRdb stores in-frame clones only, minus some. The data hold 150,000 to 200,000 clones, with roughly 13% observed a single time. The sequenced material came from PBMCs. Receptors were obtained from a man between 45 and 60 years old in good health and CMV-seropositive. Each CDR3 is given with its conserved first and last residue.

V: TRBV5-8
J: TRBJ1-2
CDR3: CASSRGQPNYGYTF

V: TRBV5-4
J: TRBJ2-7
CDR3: CASSQDRREQYF

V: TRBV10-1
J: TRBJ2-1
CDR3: CASSETSGPRATNEQFF

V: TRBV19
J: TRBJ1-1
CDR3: CASSHILGRGPNEAFF

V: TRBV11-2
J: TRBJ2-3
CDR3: CASSLVSVLSTDTQYF

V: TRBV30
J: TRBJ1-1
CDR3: CAWGGSRVTEAFF

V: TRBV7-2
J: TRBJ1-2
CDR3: CASSLGPGMNYGYTF

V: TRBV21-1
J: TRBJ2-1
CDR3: CASSKTGAIEQFF

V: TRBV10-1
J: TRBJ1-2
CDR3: CASSESAARGYTF

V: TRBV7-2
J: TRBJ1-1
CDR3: CASSIQGANTEAFF

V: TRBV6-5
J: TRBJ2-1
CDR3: CASSYSMAGVYNEQFF

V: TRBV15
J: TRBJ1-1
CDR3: CATSRAGTGTEAFF

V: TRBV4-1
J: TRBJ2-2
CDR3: CASSQALSTGELFF

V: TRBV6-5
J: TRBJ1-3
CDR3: CASSGGANTIYF

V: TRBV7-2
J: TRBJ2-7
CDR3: CASSLETGGYEQYF

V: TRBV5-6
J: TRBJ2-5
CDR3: CASSLFRVETQYF

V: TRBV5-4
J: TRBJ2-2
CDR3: CASSLGQTARLSRAGELFF

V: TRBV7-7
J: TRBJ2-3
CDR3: CASSPGTSGGATDTQYF

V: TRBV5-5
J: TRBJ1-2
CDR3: CASSLETGVNGYTF

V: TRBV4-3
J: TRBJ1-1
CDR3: CASSQDTGAATEAFF

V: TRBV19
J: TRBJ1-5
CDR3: CASTLLHSNNQPQHF

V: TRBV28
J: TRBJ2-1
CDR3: CASKSQGGLYNEQFF